Following are 14 T cell receptor beta chains from one sample sequenced in a study of T cell responses to AZD1222 COVID-19 vaccine. Method: immunoSEQ multiplex PCR; TCRdb's copy keeps in-frame clones and lacks some. The sample consists of over 80,000 clones, approximately 90% of them appearing once. The source material was peripheral blood, sampled on day 0 of AZD1222 vaccination. These TCRs come from an adult in good health.

As to this clone: At one end the junction does not follow the germline gene, possibly because of a read error. Other DNA sequences within the sample encode an identical CDR3. This sequence joins TRBV5-1 and TRBJ2-7; TRBD2 matches 8 bases. The CDR3 totals 16 residues. The germline V gene has CDR1 SGHRS and CDR2 YFSETQ. The CDR3 reads CASSLAVREGSYEQYF. Written as DNA, the CDR3 is TGCGCCAGCAGCTTGGCCGTTCGGGAGGGCTCCTACGAGCAGTACTTT.

The chain recombines TRBV3-1 (or the pseudogene TRBV3-2) with TRBJ1-1; no clear D. The CDR3 has 13 residues. The germline V gene encodes CDR1 LGHDT and CDR2 YNNKEL (reference sequence). Trimming removed 4 bases at V and 2 bases at J, with 8 bases between. CDR3 in DNA: TGTGCCAGCAGCCTTGGGATAAACACTGAAGCTTTCTTT. Its protein product is CASSLGINTEAFF.

This sequence joins TRBV5-4 and TRBJ1-2; tentative D call: TRBD1 (5 bases). Trimming pared 4 bases from V and 3 bases from J, leaving 13 bases between. The germline CDR1 and CDR2 sequences are SGHNT and YYREEE (reference sequence). This CDR3 spans 14 amino acids. The DNA for the CDR3 is TGTGCCAGCAGCGTACCGGGACGTGACTATGGCTACACCTTC. Translated, it gives CASSVPGRDYGYTF.

This chain uses TRBV7-9 with TRBJ1-1; 8 bases fit TRBD1. This CDR3 contains 15 residues. Germline V gene sequence: CDR1 SEHNR, CDR2 FQNEAQ (reference sequence). V lost 5 bases to trimming and J lost 12 bases; unmatched junction nucleotides: 17. This CDR3 reads CASSAMTGAELSTFF. The CDR3 coding sequence is TGTGCCAGCAGCGCTATGACAGGGGCCGAACTTTCGACTTTCTTT.

This clone was detected only once. The rearrangement links TRBV2 to TRBJ2-3, with D maybe TRBD1 (6 bases). The CDR3 length is 11 residues. Between the trimmed V and J ends, which lost 7 bases and 8 bases, there was a span of 10 bases. Germline-derived CDR1 and CDR2 are SNHLY and FYNNEI. CDR3 sequence (DNA): TGTGCCAGCACCGGACAGAGTACGCAGTATTTT. This sequence encodes CASTGQSTQYF.

J is TRBJ2-5 and V is TRBV28, with a tentative D call TRBD2 (5 bases). In germline, CDR1 is MDHEN, CDR2 SYDVKM. The V and J ends lost 6 bases and 5 bases respectively, with 7 bases between them. The CDR3 totals 11 residues. The CDR3 sequence is CASSGEETQYF. In DNA, the CDR3 is TGTGCCAGCAGCGGGGAGGAGACCCAGTACTTC.

The table lists this clone with a count of one. The chain recombines TRBV7-2 with TRBJ2-3; 7 bases map to TRBD2. The CDR3 loop spans 17 amino acids. With 0 bases clipped from V and 6 bases from J, the junction kept 12 bases outside the gene matches. Germline CDR1 is SGHTA and CDR2 is FQGNSA. CDR3 amino acids: CASSLAMAGAVGDTQYF. For the CDR3, the DNA is TGTGCCAGCAGCTTAGCCATGGCGGGAGCGGTGGGGGATACGCAGTATTTT.

The rearrangement joins TRBV28 to TRBJ2-1, with unresolved D. V gave up 8 bases and J gave up 6 bases, with 20 bases separating them. This CDR3 is built from 15 residues. The germline gives CDR1 MDHEN, CDR2 SYDVKM. DNA for the CDR3: TGTGCCAGCCAAAGAACCCCCCAAACTCTCAATGAGCAGTTCTTC. This encodes CASQRTPQTLNEQFF.

The chain has TRBV7-2 and TRBJ2-1; 9 bases agree with TRBD2. J gave up 14 bases and V 0 bases, and 11 bases lay outside the gene matches. The CDR3 loop spans 15 amino acids. Germline V CDR1 and CDR2: SGHTA, FQGNSA. CDR3 sequence reads: CASSLAGSGSFYEFF. The DNA for the CDR3 is TGTGCCAGCAGCTTAGCGGGTAGCGGGAGCTTTTACGAGTTCTTC.

V and J are TRBV23-1 and TRBJ2-7; 7 nucleotides match TRBD1. TRBV23-1 is an ORF for which the function is uncertain. This CDR3 spans 14 amino acids. V shed 8 bases and J 12 bases; nucleotides not matched to a gene: 19. The CDR3 DNA reads TGCGCCAGCCCCACCCGGGACAGAAGTCTATTATGGTACTTC. This sequence encodes CASPTRDRSLLWYF.

The V and J genes are TRBV7-9 and TRBJ1-4, with D unclear. The germline gives CDR1 SEHNR, CDR2 FQNEAQ (reference sequence). The germline V and J ends were trimmed by 7 bases and 8 bases, with 14 bases remaining between them. This CDR3 is built from 13 residues. CDR3 amino acids: CASIGVSREKLFF. CDR3 sequence (DNA): TGTGCCAGCATCGGGGTGTCGAGAGAAAAACTGTTTTTT.

The genes are TRBV6-5 and TRBJ1-1; D is undetermined. CDR3 length: 13 residues. The germline CDR1 and CDR2 sequences are MNHEY and SVGAGI. Trimming stripped 5 bases from V and 1 base from J, with 8 bases between. As DNA, the CDR3 is TGTGCCAGCAGTCCTGGACGGAACACTGAAGCTTTCTTT. This encodes CASSPGRNTEAFF.

The chain is built from TRBV6-5 and TRBJ1-1, with a possible D match to TRBD1 (5 bases). CDR3 length: 13 amino acids. Germline V gives CDR1 MNHEY, CDR2 SVGAGI. Deletions cut 10 bases from V and 3 bases from J, with 15 bases between. CDR3 nucleotides: TGTGCCATCCTGGGAGGGGTAGACACTGAAGCTTTCTTT. Amino acid sequence: CAILGGVDTEAFF.

The chain has TRBV4-2 and TRBJ1-1; D not certain. The CDR3 has 15 amino acids. V was cut by 4 bases and J by 1 base, with 13 bases left in between. Germline V gene data show CDR1 as LGHNA and CDR2 as YNFKEQ. CDR3: CASSLSVNENTEAFF. The CDR3 nucleotides read TGTGCCAGCAGCCTTTCGGTTAACGAGAACACTGAAGCTTTCTTT.